This T cell receptor (beta chain) was identified in a study of cytomegalovirus exposure and HLA in healthy donors. Study results and caveats: In vitro checks showed that a few CMV-associated chains really do target CMV antigens. For cytomegalovirus status, the classifier reportedly gave diagnoses with high specificity and sensitivity. The study put 150 or so TCR beta chains on its list as cytomegalovirus-associated.

TCRdb keeps only in-frame clones here, not all; method: immunoSEQ multiplex PCR. Counted here are over 150,000 clones, approximately 96% occurring once; the ten biggest clones make up 0.8% to 1%. The length of the CDR3 is 13 residues. V was clipped by 4 bases and J by 4 bases, with 9 bases between them. In germline, CDR1 is SGHNT, CDR2 YYREEE (reference sequence). Separate from the approximately 670-subject first cohort was the roughly 130-subject validation cohort, to which the donors belonged. Notes on this clone: Antigen: not known.

The sequenced sample was PBMCs. The chain couples TRBV5-4 to TRBJ2-1; no reliable D call. The TCR was taken from a woman younger than 30 in good health and CMV-seronegative. This CDR3 reads CASSTGSYNEQFF. CDR3 nucleotides: TGTGCCAGCAGCACCGGGTCATACAATGAGCAGTTCTTC. The full variable domain, in which reference TRBV5-4 and TRBJ2-1 provide the parts outside the CDR3, is ETGVTQSPTHLIKTRGQQVTLRCSSQSGHNTVSWYQQALGQGPQFIFQYYREEENGRGNFPPRFSGLQFPNYSSELNVNALELDDSALYLCASSTGSYNEQFFGPGTRLTVL.